This is a list of T cell receptor beta chains from one sample in a study of blood T cell repertoires in COVID-19. TCRdb's table, derived via immunoSEQ multiplex PCR, lists solely in-frame clones and lacks some. Of more than 20,000 clones in the sample, around 91% were seen once. Input material: peripheral blood. Source of these receptors: a man aged 70 or older with acute or convalescent COVID-19. Both conserved end residues are part of each CDR3. D genes are given only for firm matches. Expanded clones get a size class; other rows say once, few or many, or leave the size out.

NA	TRBV27	TRBJ2-1	NA	TGTGCCAGCAGTTTATATGGGCAGGGGGGTAAAAATGAGCAGTTCTTC	CASSLYGQGGKNEQFF
NA	TRBV21-1	TRBJ2-2	NA	TGTGCCAGCACCCCAGGGACAGGGGGCACCGGGGAGCTGTTTTTT	CASTPGTGGTGELFF
NA	TRBV7-8	TRBJ2-7	NA	TGTGCCAGCAGTAGGGAGTACGAGCAGTACTTC	CASSREYEQYF
NA	TRBV7-2	TRBJ2-7	TRBD2	TGTGCCAGCAGCCCAACTAGCGGGTGGTCCTACGAGCAGTACTTC	CASSPTSGWSYEQYF
NA	TRBV6-5	TRBJ1-1	NA	TGTGCCAGCGGGACATGGAACACTGAAGCTTTCTTT	CASGTWNTEAFF
NA	TRBV10-3	TRBJ2-7	NA	TGTGCCATCAGTGACGGACAGCAAATCTACGAGCAGTACTTC	CAISDGQQIYEQYF
NA	TRBV6-1	TRBJ2-1	NA	TGTGCCAGCAGTGAAGCGTATCCTGAATTGAGCAATGAGCAGTTCTTC	CASSEAYPELSNEQFF
NA	TRBV19	TRBJ1-4	NA	TGTGCCAGTGCTGGCGGGGATCTAGAAAAACTGTTTTTT	CASAGGDLEKLFF
once	TRBV14	TRBJ1-2	TRBD1	TGTGCCAGCAGCCAAGTAACAGGGGGCGATGGCTACACCTTC	CASSQVTGGDGYTF
NA	TRBV11-3	TRBJ2-2	TRBD2	TGTGCCAGCAGCTCGCGACTAGCGGGGGCCACCGGGGAGCTGTTTTTT	CASSSRLAGATGELFF
NA	TRBV6-5	TRBJ2-7	TRBD2	TGTGCCAGCAGTCTTAGCGGGACCCCCTCCTACGAGCAGTACTTC	CASSLSGTPSYEQYF
NA	TRBV29-1	TRBJ1-1	NA	TGCAGCGTTTCGGGGGGGCGCGACACTGAAGCTTTCTTT	CSVSGGRDTEAFF
few	TRBV5-1	TRBJ2-7	NA	TGCGCCAGCAGCGGGGACACAGGATACGAGCAGTACTTC	CASSGDTGYEQYF
NA	TRBV5-6	TRBJ2-7	TRBD1	TGTGCCAGCAGACCCGGACAGGGCTACTACGAGCAGTACTTC	CASRPGQGYYEQYF
NA	TRBV28	TRBJ2-2	TRBD2	TGTGCCAGCAGTCCGGGACTAGCGAACGGGGAGCTGTTTTTT	CASSPGLANGELFF
NA	TRBV6-2/TRBV6-3	TRBJ2-5	TRBD2	TGTGCCAGCAGCGCTAGCGGGCAAGAGACCCAGTACTTC	CASSASGQETQYF
NA	TRBV7-2	TRBJ1-5	NA	TGTGCCAGCAGCGCCACCGACGGGGGGTTGGGTCAGCCCCAGCATTTT	CASSATDGGLGQPQHF
once	TRBV7-2	TRBJ2-5	NA	TGTGCCAGCAGCTTTTTGCAGGTTGGAGAGACCCAGTACTTC	CASSFLQVGETQYF
NA	TRBV12-3/TRBV12-4	TRBJ2-1	NA	TGTGCCAGCAGTTCCACCCCGGGGGTGCAGTTCTTC	CASSSTPGVQFF
NA	TRBV18	TRBJ2-2	NA	TGTGCCAGCTCACCCGCGACGAACACCGGGGAGCTGTTTTTT	CASSPATNTGELFF
NA	TRBV27	TRBJ2-1	NA	TGTGCCAGCAGTTTGGGTTCACGGGGACTCTATGAGCAGTTCTTC	CASSLGSRGLYEQFF
NA	TRBV18	TRBJ2-7	NA	TGTGCCAGCTCACCAATTGGACAGTCCGAGCAGTACTTC	CASSPIGQSEQYF
few	TRBV5-1	TRBJ1-3	NA	TGCGCCAGCAGCCCACAGGGAGTAGGGGACACCATATATTTT	CASSPQGVGDTIYF
NA	TRBV5-5	TRBJ2-3	TRBD2	TGTGCCAGCAGCTTTGAACTAGCGGGAGACACAGATACGCAGTATTTT	CASSFELAGDTDTQYF
NA	TRBV24-1	TRBJ2-3	TRBD2	TGTGCCACCAGTGATTTCGGGACTAGCGGGAGGGCCAATTCTCCAGATACGCAGTATTTT	CATSDFGTSGRANSPDTQYF
NA	TRBV4-3	TRBJ1-2	NA	TGCGCCAGCAGCCAAGAGCGCCACGCCCGGTCGGGCTACACCTTC	CASSQERHARSGYTF
NA	TRBV6-5	TRBJ2-1	NA	TGTGCCAGCAGAGAGGGGGATGAGTTCTTC	CASREGDEFF
NA	TRBV9	TRBJ2-1	TRBD2	TGTGCCAGCAGCGTTGCGGGAGGGCCTCTGGATGAGCAGTTCTTC	CASSVAGGPLDEQFF
NA	TRBV3-1/TRBV3-2	TRBJ2-7	NA	TGTGCCAGCAGCCAATTCGTAGGGAGCTACGAGCAGTACTTC	CASSQFVGSYEQYF